A single sample gave rise to the 20 T cell receptor beta chains below, sequenced in a study of blood T cell repertoires in COVID-19. This table comes from immunoSEQ multiplex PCR, and its TCRdb copy is limited to in-frame clones, with some not included. The sample yields approximately 230,000 clones, about nine tenths seen once. Sample: PBMCs or T cells enriched from blood (not recorded which). Receptors were obtained from a woman aged 25 to 39 with acute COVID-19.

This clone was detected only a few times. The chain links TRBV29-1 to TRBJ1-3; perhaps TRBD1 as D (5 bases). The CDR3 length is 13 residues. Trimming shortened V by 5 bases and J by 1 base, and 9 bases separated the two germline ends. The V gene's germline CDR1 is SQVTM and CDR2 ANQGSEA. DNA for the CDR3: TGCAGCGTTCCCCAGGGATCTGGAAACACCATATATTTT. As protein: CSVPQGSGNTIYF.

Worth noting for this clone: The identical CDR3 is also encoded by other nucleotide sequences in the sample. This rearrangement joins TRBV2 to TRBJ1-2; 9 nucleotides match TRBD1. V gave up 9 bases and J gave up 2 bases; unmatched junction bases: 1. The V gene's germline CDR1 is SNHLY and CDR2 FYNNEI. The CDR3 is 12 residues long. This CDR3 reads CASGQGNYGYTF. In nucleotides, the CDR3 is TGTGCCAGTGGACAGGGGAACTATGGCTACACCTTC.

The chain has TRBV28 and TRBJ2-7, with D possibly matching TRBD2 (6 bases). V lost 7 bases to trimming and J lost 4 bases, with 17 bases between them. CDR1 MDHEN and CDR2 SYDVKM come from the germline V gene. This CDR3 contains 14 residues. CDR3 amino acids: CASKLGGPGYEQYF. The CDR3 DNA reads TGTGCCAGCAAGTTGGGGGGACCAGGATACGAGCAGTACTTC.

This clone has a single count. The V and J genes are TRBV7-8 and TRBJ2-7; 12 nucleotides match TRBD2. The CDR3 consists of 16 residues. Germline CDR1 is SGHVS and CDR2 is FQNEAQ. Unmatched junction bases numbered 3, after V lost 3 bases and J lost 0 bases. The CDR3 is CASSFSSGGASYEQYF. The CDR3, as DNA: TGTGCCAGCAGCTTCTCTAGCGGGGGGGCCTCCTACGAGCAGTACTTC.

This chain links TRBV7-2 with TRBJ1-5; 8 bases fit TRBD1. V lost 7 bases, J lost 7 bases, and 6 bases stayed unmatched. Germline V lookup: CDR1 SGHTA, CDR2 FQGNSA. The CDR3 consists of 13 residues. CDR3 residues: CASTDRVGQPQHF. The CDR3 nucleotides read TGTGCCAGCACGGACAGGGTCGGCCAGCCCCAGCATTTT.

The V and J genes are TRBV5-5 and TRBJ1-1; 8 nucleotides align to TRBD1. This CDR3 comprises 14 residues. Germline V gene sequence: CDR1 SGHKS, CDR2 YYEKEE (reference sequence). With V trimmed by 1 base and J by 6 bases, 5 bases remained unmatched. CDR3 sequence (DNA): TGTGCCAGCAGCTTGACAGGGGGAAGGGCTGAAGCTTTCTTT. Amino acids: CASSLTGGRAEAFF.

This clone was found once. The rearrangement links TRBV15 to TRBJ2-1; TRBD2 is a possible D gene (6 bases). CDR1 is LNHNV, CDR2 YYDKDF, per germline (reference sequence). V was shortened by 4 bases and J by 10 bases, with 11 bases between the two germline ends. The CDR3 runs to 12 residues. CDR3 in DNA: TGTGCCACCAGCATACCGGACTACGAGCAGTTCTTC. Its translation: CATSIPDYEQFF.

The chain couples TRBV28 to TRBJ2-7; D is perhaps TRBD2 (5 bases). With 4 bases removed from V and 2 bases from J, the gap between germline ends came to 15 bases. The germline CDR1 and CDR2 sequences are MDHEN and SYDVKM. The CDR3 extends over 15 amino acids. The CDR3 reads CASSWPTSSTYEQYF. The DNA for the CDR3 is TGTGCCAGCAGTTGGCCTACTAGTTCTACCTACGAGCAGTACTTC.

This clone was counted between two and nine times. The chain uses TRBV4-1 and TRBJ1-5; TRBD1 might be the D (5 bases). V dropped 4 bases and J dropped 3 bases, with 13 bases sitting between them. Germline CDR1 is MGHRA and CDR2 is YSYEKL. The CDR3 contains 15 residues. Written as DNA, the CDR3 is TGCGCCAGCAGCCCTGACCCAGGGCCCAATCAGCCCCAGCATTTT. Residues: CASSPDPGPNQPQHF.

V is TRBV28 and J is TRBJ1-4; 8 nucleotides agree with TRBD1. Trimming removed 8 bases from V and 0 bases from J; junction bases left unmatched: 5. This CDR3 has 15 residues. Germline CDR1 MDHEN, CDR2 SYDVKM. The CDR3 sequence is CASSRGQATNEKLFF. The CDR3 bases are TGTGCCAGCTCTCGGGGACAGGCAACTAATGAAAAACTGTTTTTT. The full variable domain, with the rest looked up from reference TRBV28 and TRBJ1-4, is DVKVTQSSRYLVKRTGEKVFLECVQDMDHENMFWYRQDPGLGLRLIYFSYDVKMKEKGDIPEGYSVSREKKERFSLILESASTNQTSMYLCASSRGQATNEKLFFGSGTQLSVL.

The rearrangement links TRBV5-8 to TRBJ2-5; TRBD2 matches at 7 bases. V was pared by 5 bases and J by 1 base, with 2 bases of the junction left unmatched. The CDR3 extends over 13 amino acids. Germline CDR1 is SGHTS and CDR2 is YDEGEE. The CDR3 region has the DNA TGTGCCAGCAGAGCGGGACTCCAAGAGACCCAGTACTTC. Translation gives CASRAGLQETQYF. The full variable domain, with the rest looked up from reference TRBV5-8 and TRBJ2-5, is EAGVTQSPTHLIKTRGQQATLRCSPISGHTSVYWYQQALGLGLQFLLWYDEGEERNRGNFPPRFSGRQFPNYSSELNVNALELEDSALYLCASRAGLQETQYFGPGTRLLVL.

This sequence joins TRBV11-3 and TRBJ2-1; 8 bases fit TRBD2. The CDR3 covers 15 residues. V shed 1 base and J 5 bases; nucleotides not matched to a gene: 4. Germline CDR1 reads SGHNT; CDR2 reads YENEEA. This CDR3 is CASSLVRREDNEQFF. The CDR3 DNA reads as TGTGCCAGCAGCTTAGTTCGGCGGGAGGACAATGAGCAGTTCTTC.

This chain joins TRBV7-3 and TRBJ2-6; tentatively, D is TRBD1 (5 bases). The V gene's germline CDR1 is SGHTA and CDR2 FQGTGA. CDR3 length equals 17 residues. The V and J ends lost 0 bases and 2 bases respectively, with 11 bases between them. The CDR3 reads CASSLTYPGTGANVLTF. The DNA of the CDR3 is TGTGCCAGCAGCTTAACATATCCAGGGACTGGGGCCAACGTCCTGACTTTC.

This clone was counted once. The chain links TRBV19 to TRBJ2-7, with D maybe TRBD2 (5 bases). Germline V CDR1 and CDR2: LNHDA, SQIVND (reference sequence). Deletions cut 3 bases from V and 6 bases from J, with 15 bases between. There are 14 residues in the CDR3. CDR3 protein: CASSISLEFSEQYF. The CDR3 DNA follows: TGTGCCAGTAGTATTTCACTAGAATTCTCCGAGCAGTACTTC.

This clone was picked up one time. This rearrangement joins TRBV28 to TRBJ1-6, with unresolved D. Looked up from germline, CDR1 is MDHEN and CDR2 is SYDVKM. This CDR3 has 12 residues. V gave up 7 bases and J gave up 8 bases, with 9 bases separating them. CDR3 sequence reads: CASIGRDSPLHF. DNA of the CDR3: TGTGCCAGCATCGGGCGGGATTCACCCCTCCACTTT. The whole variable domain, filled in from reference TRBV28 and TRBJ1-6, reads DVKVTQSSRYLVKRTGEKVFLECVQDMDHENMFWYRQDPGLGLRLIYFSYDVKMKEKGDIPEGYSVSREKKERFSLILESASTNQTSMYLCASIGRDSPLHFGNGTRLTVT.

The rearrangement uses TRBV5-1 and TRBJ1-1; D is perhaps TRBD1 (6 bases). Germline V gene data show CDR1 as SGHRS and CDR2 as YFSETQ. With 4 bases removed from V and 6 bases from J, the gap between germline ends came to 13 bases. There are 13 residues in the CDR3. The CDR3 DNA is TGCGCCAGCAGCCTACAGGGTCCGGCTGAAGCTTTCTTT. Protein sequence: CASSLQGPAEAFF.

The gene calls are TRBV11-2 and TRBJ2-7, with D maybe TRBD2 (5 bases). Germline V lookup: CDR1 SGHAT, CDR2 FQNNGV. Trimming removed 3 bases from V and 4 bases from J, with 13 bases in between. The CDR3 spans 14 residues. CDR3 in DNA: TGTGCCAGCAGCTTTTGGACTGGGCAATACGAGCAGTACTTC. Translating gives CASSFWTGQYEQYF.

This clone was observed a single time. The genes are TRBV13 and TRBJ2-5, with TRBD1 matching 8 bases. Germline V gene sequence: CDR1 PRHDT, CDR2 FYEKMQ (reference sequence). The V segment lost 5 bases and the J segment 5 bases; nucleotides outside the gene matches: 7. CDR3 length: 14 residues. In DNA, the CDR3 is TGTGCCAGCAGCACTGGACAGGGTTTGGAGACCCAGTACTTC. This gives the protein CASSTGQGLETQYF.

V usage is TRBV2 and J usage is TRBJ2-7; 12 nucleotides align to TRBD1. V shed 3 bases, J shed 7 bases, and the junction held 7 bases outside the gene matches. Germline values: CDR1 SNHLY, CDR2 FYNNEI. The CDR3 sequence is 15 residues long. The CDR3 sequence is CASSDLGTGGYEQYF. The DNA for the CDR3 is TGTGCCAGCAGTGATCTTGGGACAGGGGGCTATGAGCAGTACTTC.

This clone was recorded only once. V gene TRBV14 combines with J gene TRBJ1-6; D possibly corresponds to TRBD1 (6 bases). V was cut by 1 base and J by 6 bases, with 10 bases left in between. Germline CDR1 is SGHDN and CDR2 is FVKESK. The CDR3 sequence is 15 residues long. The chain's CDR3 is CASSQAQGRNSPLHF. For the CDR3, the DNA is TGTGCCAGCAGCCAAGCCCAGGGGCGTAATTCACCCCTCCACTTT.